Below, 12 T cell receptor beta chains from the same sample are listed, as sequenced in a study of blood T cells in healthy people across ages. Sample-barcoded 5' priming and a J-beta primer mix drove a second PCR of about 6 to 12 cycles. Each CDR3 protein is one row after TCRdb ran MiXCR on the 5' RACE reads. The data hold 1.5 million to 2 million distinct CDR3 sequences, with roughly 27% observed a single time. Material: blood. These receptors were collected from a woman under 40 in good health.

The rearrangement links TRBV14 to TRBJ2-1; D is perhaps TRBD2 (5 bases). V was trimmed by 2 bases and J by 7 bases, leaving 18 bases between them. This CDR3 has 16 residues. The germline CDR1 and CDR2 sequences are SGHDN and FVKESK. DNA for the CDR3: TGTGCCAGCAGCCAAAAGGTCCTAGCTGTATGGAATGAGCAGTTCTTC. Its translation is CASSQKVLAVWNEQFF.

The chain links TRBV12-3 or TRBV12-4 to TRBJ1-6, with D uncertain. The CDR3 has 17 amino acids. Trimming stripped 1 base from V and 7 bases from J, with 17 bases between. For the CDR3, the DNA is TGTGCCAGCAGTTTAGGCGGTGTGGCAGTCCCGAATTCACCCCTCCACTTT. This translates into CASSLGGVAVPNSPLHF.

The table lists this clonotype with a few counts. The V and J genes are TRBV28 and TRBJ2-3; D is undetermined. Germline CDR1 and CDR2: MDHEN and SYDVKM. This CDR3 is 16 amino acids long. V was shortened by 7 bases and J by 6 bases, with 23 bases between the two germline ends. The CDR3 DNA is TGTGCCAGCAAGGCTCGGGCAGGCGGCACGACCGATACGCAGTATTTT. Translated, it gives CASKARAGGTTDTQYF.

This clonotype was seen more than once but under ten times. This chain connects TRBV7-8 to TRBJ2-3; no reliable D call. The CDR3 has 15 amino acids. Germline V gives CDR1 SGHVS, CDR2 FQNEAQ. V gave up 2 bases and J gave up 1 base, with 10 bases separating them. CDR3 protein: CASSLQARGTDTQYF. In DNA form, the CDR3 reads TGTGCCAGCAGCTTACAAGCAAGGGGCACAGATACGCAGTATTTT. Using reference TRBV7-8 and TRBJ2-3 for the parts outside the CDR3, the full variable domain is GAGVSQSPRYKVAKRGQDVALRCDPISGHVSLFWYQQALGQGPEFLTYFQNEAQLDKSGLPSDRFFAERPEGSVSTLKIQRTQQEDSAVYLCASSLQARGTDTQYFGPGTRLTVL.

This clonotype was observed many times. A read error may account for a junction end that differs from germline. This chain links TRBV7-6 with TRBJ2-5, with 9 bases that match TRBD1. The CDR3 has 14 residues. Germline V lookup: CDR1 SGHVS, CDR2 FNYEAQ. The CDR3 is CASSFGTGKETQYF. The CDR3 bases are TGCGCCAGCAGCTTCGGGACAGGGAAAGAGACCCAGTACTTC.

Here the CDR3 reads CASRPSWGLYYEQYF. In DNA form, the CDR3 reads TGTGCCAGCAGGCCCTCCTGGGGCCTTTACTACGAGCAGTACTTC. The chain employs TRBV28 and TRBJ2-7; tentatively, D is TRBD1 (5 bases). This CDR3 spans 15 amino acids. Trimming took off 6 bases at V and 3 bases at J, with 18 bases between the two ends. Germline V gives CDR1 MDHEN, CDR2 SYDVKM.

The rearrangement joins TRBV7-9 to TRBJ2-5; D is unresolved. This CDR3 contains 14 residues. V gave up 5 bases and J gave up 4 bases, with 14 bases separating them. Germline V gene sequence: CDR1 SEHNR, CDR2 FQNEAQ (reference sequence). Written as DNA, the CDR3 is TGTGCCAGCAGCGTTACTGGCTCGATAGAGACCCAGTACTTC. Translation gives CASSVTGSIETQYF. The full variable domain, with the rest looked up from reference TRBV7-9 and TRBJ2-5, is DTGVSQNPRHKITKRGQNVTFRCDPISEHNRLYWYRQTLGQGPEFLTYFQNEAQLEKSRLLSDRFSAERPKGSFSTLEIQRTEQGDSAMYLCASSVTGSIETQYFGPGTRLLVL.

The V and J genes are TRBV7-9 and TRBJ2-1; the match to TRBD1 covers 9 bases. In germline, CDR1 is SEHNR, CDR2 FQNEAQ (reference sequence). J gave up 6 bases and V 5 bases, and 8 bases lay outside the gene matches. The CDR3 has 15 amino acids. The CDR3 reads CASSLQGARVNEQFF. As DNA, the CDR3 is TGTGCCAGCAGCCTACAGGGGGCGCGGGTCAATGAGCAGTTCTTC.

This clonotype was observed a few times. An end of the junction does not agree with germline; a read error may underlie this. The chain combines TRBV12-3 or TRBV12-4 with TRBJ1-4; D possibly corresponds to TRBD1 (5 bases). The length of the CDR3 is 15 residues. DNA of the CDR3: TGTGCCGGCAGCCACCGGGGGAAATCTAATGAAAAACTGTTTTTT. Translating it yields CAGSHRGKSNEKLFF.

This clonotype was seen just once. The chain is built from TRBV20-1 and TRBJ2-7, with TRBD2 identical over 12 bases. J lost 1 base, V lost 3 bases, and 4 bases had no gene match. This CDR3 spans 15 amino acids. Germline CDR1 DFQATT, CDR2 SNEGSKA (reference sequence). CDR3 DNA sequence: TGCAGTGCTAGTCGACTAGCGGGAGCGTCCTACGAGCAGTACTTC. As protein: CSASRLAGASYEQYF.

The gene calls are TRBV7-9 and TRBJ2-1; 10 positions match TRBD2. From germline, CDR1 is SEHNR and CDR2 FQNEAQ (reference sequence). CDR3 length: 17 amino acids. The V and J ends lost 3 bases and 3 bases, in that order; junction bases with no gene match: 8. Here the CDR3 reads CASSFGQLAGVYNEQFF. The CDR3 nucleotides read TGTGCCAGCAGCTTCGGTCAGCTAGCGGGGGTCTACAATGAGCAGTTCTTC.

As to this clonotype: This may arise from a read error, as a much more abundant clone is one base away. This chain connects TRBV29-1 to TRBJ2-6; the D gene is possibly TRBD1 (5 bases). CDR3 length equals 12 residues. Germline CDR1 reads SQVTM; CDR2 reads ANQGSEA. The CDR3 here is CSVDSGANALTF. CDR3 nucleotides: TGCAGCGTTGATTCTGGGGCCAACGCCCTGACTTTC.